This paragraph reports one T cell receptor (beta chain). What antigen it recognizes has not been identified. Nothing much larger sits one base from this clone, and base qualities are not available. This sample was taken from a study of beta chain features in type 1 diabetes (dated by TCRdb to 2016 to 2018). Looking at the study overall: Mean age, gender distribution, total cell number and subset yield were not different between patients and healthy donors. Whereas all 30 or so donors provided naive and central memory subsets, regulatory and stem cell-like memory subsets were isolated from just 8 patients and about 8 healthy donors. A total of roughly 100 million sorted cells were examined across all samples, and a strong correlation was observed between cell number per subset and RNA yield. In the study, TCRB repertoires of sorted circulating CD4+ T cell subsets from recently diagnosed type 1 diabetes patients were compared with those of matched healthy donors. Broad study findings and their caveats: A moderate but significant shortening of TCRB CDR3 length was observed in type 1 diabetes patients in all four CD4+ subsets. Fewer insertions and more nucleotide deletions at VDJ recombination sites were observed in patients with type 1 diabetes, implying thymic rearrangement abnormalities. Because small numbers of individuals were included in the HLA sub-analyses, any influence of HLA type on TCRB rearrangement was left unresolved. Naive, central memory and regulatory TCRB repertoires appeared more similar among patients than among healthy donors. PCR may preferentially amplify shorter templates, but because patient and control samples were amplified and corrected together, any resulting skew would affect both groups equally. Because cDNA was sequenced instead of genomic DNA, activated cells with high expression could be over-represented, although the groups did not differ in activation or CD3 levels.

The entire isolated RNA was reverse transcribed using the High Capacity cDNA Reverse Transcription Kit, and thus expressed TCRB transcripts were sequenced. Deep immunoSEQ sequencing was applied to naive, central memory and regulatory T cell samples, giving an average of roughly 3.3 million total reads per sample. After sorted cells were lysed in RLT buffer, RNA was extracted with DNase-treated RNeasy Micro or Mini kits, with the choice depending on cell number. Each cell subset was processed separately to prevent cross-contamination, with patient and healthy donor samples processed together. Using the immunoSEQ multiplex PCR, TCRB sequences were amplified from cDNA into 87-bp fragments spanning the CDR3 region. Amplicons were sequenced on the Illumina HiSeq platform. Under the source paper's analysis protocol: Synthetic template baselines were used to correct PCR bias computationally, reads within Hamming distance 2 were collapsed together, and singletons that could not be merged were discarded. Reads were aligned against IMGT to assign V, D and J genes, CDR3 length and insertions or deletions at six rearrangement sites. Within each subset, clonotype counts were normalized to sorted cell number, after which true diversity and Gini coefficients were computed with the tcR R package. The overlap coefficient, calculated on TCRB nucleotide sequences, was used to quantify repertoire sharing. TCRdb's version of the immuneACCESS table is confined to in-frame rearrangements and falls short of the full clone set. An unresolved V gene accounts for under half of the shortfall where checked; the remainder is of unknown origin. V and J calls and clone size follow that table, whereas D and trimming were derived from the DNA. This sample gives 40,000 to 45,000 clones in total; roughly half of them show up just once. The top ten clonotypes cover approximately 2% of the sample.

CDR1 LNHDA and CDR2 SQIVND are derived from the germline V gene (reference sequence). The germline ends are 9 bases apart after V is trimmed by 2 bases and J by 8 bases. The cysteine opens and the phenylalanine closes a CDR3 of 13 amino acids. Only the CDR3 region is kept as DNA, spanning 39 bases read in frame from base 1. From each donor, a single peripheral blood sample of 95 to 150 mL on average was drawn into heparinised tubes. A BD FACSAria II and a panel including CD45RO, CCR7, CD25, CD127, CD95 and CD27 were used to sort naive, central memory, regulatory and stem cell-like memory CD4+ T cells. All sorted populations exceeded 95% purity. PBMCs were isolated immediately by Lymphoprep density gradient centrifugation and stained directly without culture. Samples were stained and sorted in pairs, with one healthy donor and one patient per experiment, so that batch effects were minimized.

The receptor chain draws on TRBV19 and TRBJ2-2; the D gene is unclear. The source material was Tregs from blood. The cell subset or site label on this specimen signifies: regulatory CD4+ T cells. The TCR was taken from a woman aged 18-29 years in good health. The CDR3 sequence is CASSISRRGELFF. The sequenced DNA: TGTGCCAGTAGTATAAGCAGGCGAGGGGAGCTGTTTTTT.